This entry is about one TCR beta chain. Its antigen is unknown. The read terminates 3 residues ahead of where the CDR3 ends, so the germline J gene completes it. This sample is part of a study of T cells in women clearing cervical HPV infection. Sequencing used immunoSEQ multiplex PCR; TCRdb keeps in-frame clones, though not all of them. The repertoire table contains about 37,000 clones. Study-level findings and limits: Richness differences could reflect unmeasured T-cell content per sample. Repertoire richness, not evenness, was significantly elevated in CIN3+ cases versus controls.

Germline CDR1 and CDR2: KGHSH and LQKENI. CDR3 size: 15 residues. The chain is built from TRBV18 and TRBJ2-3; no reliable D call. The sequence was collected from a woman aged 18-70 years with a cervical HPV16 infection that either progressed to CIN3+ or cleared (not recorded which). Specimen: blood buffy coat. CDR3 bases read: TGTGCCAGCTCACCACTAGTAGCCACCCAAGAGACG. Amino acid sequence: CASSPLVATQET. The whole CDR3 protein reads CASSPLVATQETQYF.